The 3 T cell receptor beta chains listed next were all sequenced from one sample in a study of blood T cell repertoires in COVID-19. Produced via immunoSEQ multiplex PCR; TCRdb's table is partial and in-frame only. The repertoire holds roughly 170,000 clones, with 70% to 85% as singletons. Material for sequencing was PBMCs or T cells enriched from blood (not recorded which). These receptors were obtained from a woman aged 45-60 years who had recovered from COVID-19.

DNA for the CDR3: TGTGCCTGGAGTACCCCCAAGGGGATAGGGGGCTACACCTTC. Its translation is CAWSTPKGIGGYTF. The V call is TRBV30, the J call TRBJ1-2; D is perhaps TRBD1 (5 bases). Germline-derived CDR1 and CDR2 are GTSNPN and SVGIG (reference sequence). V was clipped by 2 bases and J by 8 bases, with 18 bases between them. This CDR3 has 14 residues.

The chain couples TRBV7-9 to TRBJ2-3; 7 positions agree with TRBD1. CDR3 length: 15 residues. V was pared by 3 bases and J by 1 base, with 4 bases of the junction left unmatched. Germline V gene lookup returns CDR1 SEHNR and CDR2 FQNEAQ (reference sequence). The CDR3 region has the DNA TGTGCCAGCAGCTTGGGACAGAAGCGCACAGATACGCAGTATTTT. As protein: CASSLGQKRTDTQYF. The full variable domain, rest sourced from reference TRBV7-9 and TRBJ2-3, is DTGVSQNPRHKITKRGQNVTFRCDPISEHNRLYWYRQTLGQGPEFLTYFQNEAQLEKSRLLSDRFSAERPKGSFSTLEIQRTEQGDSAMYLCASSLGQKRTDTQYFGPGTRLTVL.

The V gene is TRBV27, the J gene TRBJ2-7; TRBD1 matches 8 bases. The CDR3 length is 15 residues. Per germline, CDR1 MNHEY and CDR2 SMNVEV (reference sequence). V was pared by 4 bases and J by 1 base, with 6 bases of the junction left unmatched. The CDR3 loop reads CASSSRQGRSYEQYF. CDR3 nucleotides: TGTGCCAGCAGTTCCAGACAGGGGCGATCCTACGAGCAGTACTTC.